This TCR beta chain was captured by sequencing in a study of T cell repertoires in aging, cancer and after chemotherapy. By sample share, this clonotype is medium-sized. Its antigen is not identified. The V gene lost 5 bases and the J gene lost 1 base, with 11 bases spanning the gap. This CDR3 spans 14 amino acids. The study, taken as a whole, reports: Rebound thymic output was suggested by rising median generation probability during chemotherapy in each cancer cohort.

Rearranged V-D-J TRB sequences were amplified with a mixed TRB-A/B primer pool. TCRdb re-called the multiplex PCR reads with MiXCR, one entry per CDR3 protein. This table has about 5,500 distinct CDR3 sequences, roughly 28% appearing once. Peripheral blood genomic DNA, not sorted cells or RNA, was the template. The rearrangement links TRBV5-3 to TRBJ2-3; a weak D match, TRBD2 (6 bases). TRBV5-3 is designated an ORF whose function remains uncertain. The source is a human donor in good health. Sequencing was done on a sample of blood. CDR3 bases: TGTGCCAGAAGAATAGCGGAATGCACAGATACGCAGTATTTT. Protein product: CARRIAECTDTQYF.